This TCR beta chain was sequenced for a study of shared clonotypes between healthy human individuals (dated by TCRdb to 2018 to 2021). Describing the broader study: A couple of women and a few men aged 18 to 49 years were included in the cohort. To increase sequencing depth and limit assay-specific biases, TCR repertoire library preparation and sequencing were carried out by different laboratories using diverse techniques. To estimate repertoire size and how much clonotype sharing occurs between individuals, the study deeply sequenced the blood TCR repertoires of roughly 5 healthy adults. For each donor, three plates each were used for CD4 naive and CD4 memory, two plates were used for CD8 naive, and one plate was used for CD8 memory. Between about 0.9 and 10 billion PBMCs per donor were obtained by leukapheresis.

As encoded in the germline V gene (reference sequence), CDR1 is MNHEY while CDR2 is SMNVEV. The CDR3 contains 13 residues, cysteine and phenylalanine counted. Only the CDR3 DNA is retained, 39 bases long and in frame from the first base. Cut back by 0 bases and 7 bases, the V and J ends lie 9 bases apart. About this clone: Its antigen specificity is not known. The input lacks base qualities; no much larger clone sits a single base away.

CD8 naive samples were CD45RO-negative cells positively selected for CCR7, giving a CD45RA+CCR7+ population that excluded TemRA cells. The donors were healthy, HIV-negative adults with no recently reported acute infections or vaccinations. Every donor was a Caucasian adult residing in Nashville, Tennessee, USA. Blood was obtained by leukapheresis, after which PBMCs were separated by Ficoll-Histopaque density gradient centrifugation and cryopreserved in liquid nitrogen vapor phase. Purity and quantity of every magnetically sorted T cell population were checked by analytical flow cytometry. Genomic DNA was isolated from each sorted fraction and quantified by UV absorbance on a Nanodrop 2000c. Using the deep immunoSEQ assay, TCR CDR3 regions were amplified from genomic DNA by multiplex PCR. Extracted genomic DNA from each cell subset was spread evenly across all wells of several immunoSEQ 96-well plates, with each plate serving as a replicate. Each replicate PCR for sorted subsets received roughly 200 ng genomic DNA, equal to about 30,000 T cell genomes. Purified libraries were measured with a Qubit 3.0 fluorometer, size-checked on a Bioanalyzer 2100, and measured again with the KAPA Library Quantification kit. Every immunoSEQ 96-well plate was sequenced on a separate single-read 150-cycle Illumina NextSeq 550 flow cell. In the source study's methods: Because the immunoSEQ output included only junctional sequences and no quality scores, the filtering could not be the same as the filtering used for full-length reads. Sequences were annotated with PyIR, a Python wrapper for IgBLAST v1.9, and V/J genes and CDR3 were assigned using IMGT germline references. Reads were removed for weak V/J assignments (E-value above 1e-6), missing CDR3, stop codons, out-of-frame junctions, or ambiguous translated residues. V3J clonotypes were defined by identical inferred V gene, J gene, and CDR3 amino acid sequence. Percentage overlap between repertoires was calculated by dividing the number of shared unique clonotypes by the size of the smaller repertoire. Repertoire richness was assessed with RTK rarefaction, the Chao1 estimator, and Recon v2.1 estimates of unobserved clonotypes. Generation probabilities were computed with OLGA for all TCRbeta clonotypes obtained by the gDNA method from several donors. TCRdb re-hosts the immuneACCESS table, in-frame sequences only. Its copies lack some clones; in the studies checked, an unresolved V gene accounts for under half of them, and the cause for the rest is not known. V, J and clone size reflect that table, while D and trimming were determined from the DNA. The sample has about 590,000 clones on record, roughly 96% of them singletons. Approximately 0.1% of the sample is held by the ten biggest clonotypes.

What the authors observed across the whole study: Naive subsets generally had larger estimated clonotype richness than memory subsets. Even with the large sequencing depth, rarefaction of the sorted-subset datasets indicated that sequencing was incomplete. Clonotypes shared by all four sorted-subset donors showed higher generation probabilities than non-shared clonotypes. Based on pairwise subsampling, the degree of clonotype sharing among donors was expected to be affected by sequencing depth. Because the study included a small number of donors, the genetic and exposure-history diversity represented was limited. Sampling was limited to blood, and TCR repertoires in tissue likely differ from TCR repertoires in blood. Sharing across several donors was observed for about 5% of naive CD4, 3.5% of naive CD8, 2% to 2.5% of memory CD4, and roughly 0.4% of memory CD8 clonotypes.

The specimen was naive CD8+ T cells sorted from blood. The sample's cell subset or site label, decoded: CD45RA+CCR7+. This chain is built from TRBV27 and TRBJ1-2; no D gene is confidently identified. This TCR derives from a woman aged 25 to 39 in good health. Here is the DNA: TGTGCCAGCAGTTTATCGGGCTTAGGTGGCTACACCTTC. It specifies CASSLSGLGGYTF.